The TCR beta chain under discussion was sequenced for a study of T cells in Graves' hyperthyroidism and ophthalmopathy. Study results and caveats: Most thyroid clonotypes with frequency above 0.001 were detected in blood. Ophthalmopathy cases were set apart from stable hyperthyroidism by a 13 V-J model.

Patients were excluded for uncontrolled infection, other autoimmune disease, pregnancy or lactation. Using RNA transcripts as the source, TCR beta CDR3 regions were amplified. In the first-round RT-PCR of the TCR CDR3, the HTBI primer set was used. From the multiplex PCR reads, TCRdb called clonotypes with MiXCR, one entry per CDR3 protein. The data contain under 250,000 distinct CDR3 sequences, almost 25% of them singletons. The length of the CDR3 is 15 residues. Deletions cut 5 bases from V and 5 bases from J, with 19 bases between. Germline V gene sequence: CDR1 SGHRS, CDR2 YFSETQ. This clonotype has ten or more counts. Its antigen is as yet unknown.

The sequence was collected from a woman aged 40 to 50 with Graves' ophthalmopathy. The J gene is TRBJ2-5, the V gene TRBV5-1; D could derive from TRBD1 or TRBD2 (5 bases each). The material sequenced was blood. CDR3 residues: CASRPIRDPAETQYF. The CDR3 DNA reads as TGCGCCAGCAGGCCCATCCGGGACCCCGCGGAGACCCAGTACTTC. The variable domain in full, with the rest retrieved from reference TRBV5-1 and TRBJ2-5, is KAGVTQTPRYLIKTRGQQVTLSCSPISGHRSVSWYQQTPGQGLQFLFEYFSETQRNKGNFPGRFSGRQFSNSRSEMNVSTLELGDSALYLCASRPIRDPAETQYFGPGTRLLVL.